The rows below give T cell receptor beta chains drawn from one sample of a study of CD8 T cells in Susac syndrome. MiXCR was run by TCRdb on the immunoSEQ multiplex PCR reads, yielding one entry per CDR3 protein. The sample lists more than 150,000 distinct CDR3 sequences, roughly 94% occurring once. The sequencing input was CD8+ T cells from PBMCs. The receptors originated from a human donor with Susac syndrome. Each CDR3 is given with its conserved first and last residue. The D gene is left open where the match is weak. Clone size appears in some rows only: once, few, many, or a class for an expanded clone.

TRBV24-1	.	.	TRBJ2-3	CATSDLLARDTQYF	TGTGCCACCAGTGATTTGTTGGCGAGAGATACGCAGTATTTT
TRBV12-3/TRBV12-4	.	.	TRBJ2-1	CASSFLGLTYNEQFF	TGTGCCAGCAGTTTCTTGGGCCTCACCTACAATGAGCAGTTCTTC
TRBV3-1	TRBD2	.	TRBJ2-5	CASSSIAGRETQYF	TGTGCCAGCAGCTCAATAGCGGGACGAGAGACCCAGTACTTC
TRBV15	.	.	TRBJ2-2	CATSRDGGPSTGELFF	TGTGCCACCAGCAGAGATGGGGGACCCAGCACCGGGGAGCTGTTTTTT
TRBV15	.	.	TRBJ2-5	CATSRDRIGETQYF	TGTGCCACCAGCAGAGATCGAATCGGGGAGACCCAGTACTTC
TRBV6-1	.	few	TRBJ2-5	CASSSTGQETQYF	TGTGCCAGTTCCTCGACTGGCCAAGAGACCCAGTACTTC
TRBV11-2	.	.	TRBJ2-3	CASSLVRQSTDTQYF	TGTGCCAGCAGCTTAGTGAGACAAAGCACAGATACGCAGTATTTT
TRBV9	.	.	TRBJ2-5	CASSVGVGVETQYF	TGTGCCAGCAGCGTAGGGGTCGGGGTGGAGACCCAGTACTTC
TRBV7-8	.	.	TRBJ1-1	CASSPGGAEAFF	TGTGCCAGCAGCCCTGGAGGGGCTGAAGCTTTCTTT
TRBV15	.	.	TRBJ2-7	CATSRDRDSYEQYF	TGTGCCACCAGCAGAGATCGGGACTCCTACGAGCAGTACTTC
TRBV18	.	.	TRBJ1-1	CASSQTLNTEAFF	TGTGCCAGCTCACAGACTCTGAACACTGAAGCTTTCTTT
TRBV4-2	.	.	TRBJ2-1	CASSHSPFEQFF	TGTGCCAGCAGCCATTCCCCGTTTGAGCAGTTCTTC
TRBV10-3	.	.	TRBJ2-1	CAGGRLLDEQFF	TGTGCCGGGGGGCGGCTTTTAGATGAGCAGTTCTTC
TRBV12-3/TRBV12-4	TRBD1	.	TRBJ1-5	CASSSRQGWSQPQHF	TGTGCCAGCAGTTCGAGACAGGGTTGGAGTCAGCCCCAGCATTTT
TRBV12-3/TRBV12-4	.	.	TRBJ1-2	CASSLAGGYGYTF	TGTGCCAGCAGTTTAGCAGGGGGATATGGCTACACCTTC
TRBV5-4	.	.	TRBJ2-7	CASSLDRSSYEQYF	TGTGCCAGCAGCTTGGATCGATCCTCCTACGAGCAGTACTTC
TRBV9	.	.	TRBJ2-2	CASSVDGSTGELFF	TGTGCCAGCAGCGTCGACGGGAGTACCGGGGAGCTGTTTTTT
TRBV12-3/TRBV12-4	TRBD2	.	TRBJ2-2	CASSLLAGDPGELFF	TGTGCCAGCAGTTTACTAGCGGGGGATCCCGGGGAGCTGTTTTTT
TRBV11-2	.	.	TRBJ1-1	CATRPQGGTEAFF	TGTGCCACCAGACCTCAGGGAGGTACTGAAGCTTTCTTT
TRBV11-2	.	.	TRBJ2-5	CASSLGMAEEDQETQYF	TGTGCCAGCAGCTTAGGTATGGCCGAAGAAGACCAAGAGACCCAGTACTTC
TRBV3-1	.	.	TRBJ1-5	CASSPKYSNQPQHF	TGTGCCAGCAGCCCTAAATATAGCAATCAGCCCCAGCATTTT
TRBV11-2	.	.	TRBJ2-3	CASSLNRLGQGIDTQYF	TGTGCCAGCAGCTTAAACCGGTTGGGTCAGGGGATAGATACGCAGTATTTT
TRBV7-9	.	.	TRBJ2-7	CASSLSESSYEQYF	TGTGCCAGCAGCCTCTCGGAGAGCTCCTACGAGCAGTACTTC
TRBV12-5	TRBD1	.	TRBJ2-7	CASGLEQGALDEQYF	TGTGCTAGTGGTTTGGAGCAGGGGGCGCTTGACGAGCAGTACTTC
TRBV19	.	.	TRBJ1-1	CASSIAGGWTEAFF	TGTGCCAGTAGTATTGCGGGGGGATGGACTGAAGCTTTCTTT
TRBV7-8	TRBD2	.	TRBJ2-7	CASSLVVGLAGGQEQYF	TGTGCCAGCAGCTTAGTGGTAGGACTAGCGGGGGGACAAGAGCAGTACTTC
TRBV9	.	.	TRBJ2-3	CASSVRGLSTDTQYF	TGTGCCAGCAGCGTACGGGGACTGTCCACAGATACGCAGTATTTT
TRBV15	.	.	TRBJ2-7	CATSRDGGEQYF	TGTGCCACCAGCAGAGATGGTGGCGAGCAGTACTTC
TRBV4-1	.	.	TRBJ2-2	CASSQGGPDTGELFF	TGCGCCAGCAGCCAAGGGGGGCCAGACACCGGGGAGCTGTTTTTT
TRBV4-2	TRBD1	.	TRBJ1-6	CASSLNGDSYNSPLHF	TGTGCCAGCAGCCTGAACGGGGACAGTTATAATTCACCCCTCCACTTT
TRBV11-2	.	.	TRBJ2-1	CATEGSSNEQFF	TGTGCCACCGAGGGATCATCCAATGAGCAGTTCTTC
TRBV30	.	.	TRBJ1-1	CAWINPQGKNTEAFF	TGTGCCTGGATCAACCCACAGGGAAAGAACACTGAAGCTTTCTTT
TRBV24-1	.	.	TRBJ1-4	CATSDLGEKLFF	TGTGCCACCAGTGATTTGGGGGAAAAACTGTTTTTT
TRBV7-2	.	few	TRBJ2-4	CASSLEITPGLAKNIQYF	TGTGCCAGCAGCTTAGAAATCACCCCGGGCCTAGCCAAAAACATTCAGTACTTC
TRBV30	.	once	TRBJ2-1	CAWSVKGFSEQFF	TGTGCCTGGAGTGTAAAGGGGTTTAGTGAGCAGTTCTTC
TRBV7-9	.	.	TRBJ2-5	CASRSGGETQYF	TGTGCCAGCAGATCTGGAGGAGAGACCCAGTACTTC
TRBV5-1	.	.	TRBJ2-7	CASSVTSFYEQYF	TGCGCCAGCAGTGTTACTAGTTTCTACGAGCAGTACTTC
TRBV6-4	TRBD1	.	TRBJ1-1	CASSDSMADRATEAFF	TGTGCCAGCAGTGACTCGATGGCGGACAGGGCAACTGAAGCTTTCTTT
TRBV20-1	.	.	TRBJ2-5	CSARSPGDRGPQETQYF	TGCAGTGCTAGATCCCCCGGTGATAGAGGGCCTCAAGAGACCCAGTACTTC
TRBV19	.	.	TRBJ2-2	CASSDRNTGELFF	TGTGCCAGTAGTGACAGGAACACCGGGGAGCTGTTTTTT
TRBV4-1	.	.	TRBJ2-7	CASSQLGTNYEQYF	TGCGCCAGCAGCCAACTCGGGACAAATTACGAGCAGTACTTC
TRBV27	TRBD1	.	TRBJ1-2	CASSPGQGVDGYTF	TGTGCCAGCAGTCCGGGACAGGGAGTCGATGGCTACACCTTC
TRBV18	TRBD1	.	TRBJ1-5	CASSPRGQSNQPQHF	TGTGCCAGCTCACCCCGGGGACAGAGTAATCAGCCCCAGCATTTT
TRBV27	TRBD2	.	TRBJ2-3	CASRNLIAGGTDTQYF	TGTGCCAGCAGAAACCTTATAGCGGGAGGCACAGATACGCAGTATTTT
TRBV5-1	.	.	TRBJ1-6	CASSFDTGTQGFNSPLHF	TGCGCCAGCAGCTTCGACACCGGGACCCAGGGGTTCAATTCACCCCTCCACTTT
TRBV28	.	.	TRBJ2-1	CASSPAGGGAVFEQFF	TGTGCCAGCAGTCCGGCAGGGGGGGGCGCGGTATTTGAGCAGTTCTTC
TRBV7-9	.	.	TRBJ2-7	CASSSRAADTTPPDEQYF	TGTGCCAGCAGCTCCCGAGCAGCGGATACAACACCGCCTGACGAGCAGTACTTC
TRBV9	TRBD1	.	TRBJ2-5	CASSAETGHWEETQYF	TGTGCCAGCAGCGCCGAGACAGGGCATTGGGAAGAGACCCAGTACTTC
TRBV14	TRBD1	.	TRBJ2-7	CASSGGTGGYEQYF	TGTGCCAGCAGCGGGGGGACAGGGGGCTACGAGCAGTACTTC
TRBV5-1	TRBD1	.	TRBJ1-1	CASSSRNGQGEAFF	TGCGCCAGCAGCTCAAGAAACGGACAGGGTGAAGCTTTCTTT
TRBV9	.	.	TRBJ1-3	CASSGGQGNTIYF	TGTGCCAGCAGCGGCGGACAGGGAAACACCATATATTTT
TRBV5-1	.	once	TRBJ1-2	CASSYEGGGYTF	TGCGCCAGCAGCTACGAGGGGGGCGGCTACACCTTC
TRBV20-1	TRBD2	.	TRBJ2-3	CSAGPSGGASDTQYF	TGCAGTGCTGGACCTAGCGGGGGGGCCTCTGATACGCAGTATTTT
TRBV27	.	.	TRBJ2-1	CASSLSTGSHNEQFF	TGTGCCAGCAGTTTATCTACAGGGTCCCACAATGAGCAGTTCTTC